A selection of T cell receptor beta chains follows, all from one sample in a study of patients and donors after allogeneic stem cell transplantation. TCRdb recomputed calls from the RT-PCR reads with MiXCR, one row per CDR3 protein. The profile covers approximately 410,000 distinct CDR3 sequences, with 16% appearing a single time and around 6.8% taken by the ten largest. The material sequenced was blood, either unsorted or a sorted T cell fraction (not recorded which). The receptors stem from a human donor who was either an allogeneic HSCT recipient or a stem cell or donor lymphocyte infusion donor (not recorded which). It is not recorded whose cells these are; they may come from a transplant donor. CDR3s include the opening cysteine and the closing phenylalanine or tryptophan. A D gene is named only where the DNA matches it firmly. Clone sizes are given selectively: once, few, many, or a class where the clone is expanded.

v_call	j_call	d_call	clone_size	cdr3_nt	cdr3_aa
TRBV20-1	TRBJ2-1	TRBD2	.	TGCAGTGCTACGGGACTAGGGTTAAATGAGCAGTTCTTC	CSATGLGLNEQFF
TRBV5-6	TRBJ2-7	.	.	TGTGCCAGCAGCTTGGACGCTACCTACGAGCAGTACTTC	CASSLDATYEQYF
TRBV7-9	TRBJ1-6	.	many	TGTGCCAGCAGCTTTTTCCATTCACCCCTCCACTTT	CASSFFHSPLHF
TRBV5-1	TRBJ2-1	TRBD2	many	TGCGCCAGCAGCTTGGAAATAGCGGGAGAGGTCTGGGCTGAGCAGTTCTTC	CASSLEIAGEVWAEQFF
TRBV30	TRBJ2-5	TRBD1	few	TGTGCCTGGAGTATCCCGACAGGGTTCACGGAGACCCAGTACTTC	CAWSIPTGFTETQYF
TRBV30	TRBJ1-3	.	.	TGTGCCTGCTCCTTGGGAAACACCATATATTTT	CACSLGNTIYF
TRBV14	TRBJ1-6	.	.	TGTGCCAGCAGCTCCGACATATCTTATAATTCACCCATCCACTTT	CASSSDISYNSPIHF
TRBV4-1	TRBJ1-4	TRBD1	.	TGCGCCAGCAGCCCCCGGGACAGGGGGAGGGAAAAACTGTTTTTT	CASSPRDRGREKLFF
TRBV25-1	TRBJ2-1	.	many	TGTGCCAGCAGTCCCCCTCTCGGCAGGGTGACCTACAATGAGCAGTTCTTC	CASSPPLGRVTYNEQFF
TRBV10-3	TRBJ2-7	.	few	TGTGCCATCAGTGATGGGGGGCGCTTCCACGAGCAGTACTTC	CAISDGGRFHEQYF
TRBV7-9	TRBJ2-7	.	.	TGTGCCAGCAGGAAGGACAGCCTAGGCTACGAGCAGTACTTC	CASRKDSLGYEQYF